This T cell receptor beta chain is from a study of monozygotic twins with inflammatory bowel disease. This CDR3 is 14 amino acids long. Germline V gene lookup returns CDR1 SGHTA and CDR2 FQGNSA. The total RNA came straight from whole blood, and T cells were not sorted beforehand. Findings of the study overall: Among T cells, the various subtypes were not distinguishable. Similarity of repertoires did not differ between concordant and discordant twins, possibly from limited power.

UMIs that included a 6-nucleotide sample barcode were added by template switching, which took place during cDNA synthesis. TCRdb reanalyzed the 5' RACE reads and collapses them to one entry per CDR3 protein, without DNA. The table for this sample gives about 450,000 distinct CDR3 sequences. With respect to this clonotype: Its specificity is not known.

Material for sequencing was blood. This TCR derives from a human donor with ulcerative colitis or Crohn's disease, or a healthy co-twin of an affected twin (not recorded which). V usage is TRBV7-2 and J usage is TRBJ1-5; the D call of TRBD1 rests on TCRdb alone, since no DNA is present to check it. CDR3 protein: CASSSGQSNQPQHF.